This T cell receptor (beta chain) derives from a study of shared clonotypes between healthy human individuals. Study conclusions and caveats: The study sampled only blood, and tissue repertoires likely differ.

As defined, naive CD8 cells were CD45RO-negative and positively selected for CCR7, with terminally differentiated effector memory CD45RA+ cells excluded. Profiled with immunoSEQ multiplex PCR; TCRdb holds only in-frame clones, not every one. This sample has roughly 2,000,000 clones, with over 85% found just once. The CDR3 spans 12 residues. V gave up 2 bases and J gave up 4 bases, with 5 bases separating them. CDR1 MNHNS and CDR2 SASEGT come from the germline V gene. On this clone: Its antigen is not known. At the DNA level, this CDR3 is encoded by other sequences in the same sample as well.

The receptor was isolated from a man between 18 and 35 years old in good health. The material sequenced was naive CD8+ T cells sorted from blood. The chain uses TRBV6-1 and TRBJ1-1; D perhaps matches TRBD1 (5 bases). This CDR3 reads CASSERGTEAFF. CDR3 DNA: TGTGCCAGCAGTGAAAGGGGCACTGAAGCTTTCTTT.